This T cell receptor (beta chain) is from a study of human T cells and chemical hapten exposure. At the level of the study: Upper-back patches of 0.01% DPC were read at 6 days. Patients, mostly women, had alopecia areata, alopecia totalis or alopecia universalis. Whole-study findings and limits: There was a positive correlation between PT1 expanded TCR counts and patch test score. Expanded TCRs formed significantly more large CDR3 similarity clusters than controls.

As for time point: patch test 3, about 24 weeks after DPC sensitization. The treatment is: therapeutic diphenylcyclopropenone sensitization with weekly scalp DPC. Germline values: CDR1 SGDLS, CDR2 YYNGEE. The CDR3 sequence is 15 residues long. V shed 0 bases and J 5 bases; nucleotides not matched to a gene: 6. Via MiXCR, TCRdb re-called the RACE reads, giving one row per CDR3 protein. Here the sample spans some 170,000 distinct CDR3 sequences, around a quarter being singletons. About this clonotype: Its antigen is not identified.

Specimen: whole blood, collected in connection with sensitization to the hapten diphenylcyclopropenone (DPC). This receptor was obtained from a young woman with alopecia areata. Some clones in this sample may be carry-over from other donors' samples. The rearrangement links TRBV9 to TRBJ2-3, with TRBD2 matching over 7 bases. CDR3 region: CASSVGGRVGDTQYF. For the CDR3, the DNA is TGTGCCAGCAGCGTAGGTGGGAGGGTAGGAGATACGCAGTATTTT.